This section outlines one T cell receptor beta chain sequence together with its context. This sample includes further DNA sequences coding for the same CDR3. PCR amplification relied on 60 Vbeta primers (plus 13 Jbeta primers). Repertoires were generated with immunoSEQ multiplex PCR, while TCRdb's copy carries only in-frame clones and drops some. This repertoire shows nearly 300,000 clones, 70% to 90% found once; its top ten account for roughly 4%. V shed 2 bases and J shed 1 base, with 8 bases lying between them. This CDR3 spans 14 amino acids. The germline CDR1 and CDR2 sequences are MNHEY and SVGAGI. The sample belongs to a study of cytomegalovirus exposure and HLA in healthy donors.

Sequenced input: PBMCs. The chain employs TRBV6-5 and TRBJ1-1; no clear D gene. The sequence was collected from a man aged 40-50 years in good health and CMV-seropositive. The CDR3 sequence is CASSYEAGNTEAFF. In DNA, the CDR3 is TGTGCCAGCAGTTACGAGGCGGGGAACACTGAAGCTTTCTTT.